This T cell receptor (beta chain) appears in the sequencing data of a study of T cells expressing NK-cell markers. Study as a whole: Sorted T-cell subsets CD3+CD56+NKG2C+, CD3+CD56+NKG2C- and CD3+CD56-NKG2C+ were TCR beta-sequenced.

TCRdb re-called the 5' RACE reads and shows each CDR3 protein once, DNA omitted. Here the sample table reports roughly 120,000 distinct CDR3 sequences. This CDR3 comprises 15 residues. CDR1 and CDR2 from the germline V gene are LGHDT and YNNKEL (reference sequence). The clonotype was recovered from a woman between 18 and 75 years old in good health. Material: blood T cells: a sorted CD56 or NKG2C T cell subset, CD4+ or CD8+ T cells, or bulk PBMC T cells (not recorded which). The V and J genes are TRBV3-1 and TRBJ2-2; TCRdb picks TRBD1, but there is no DNA to check that call. The CDR3 here is CASSQVQVLGGELFF.